One sample yielded the 25 T cell receptor beta chains listed below, sequenced in a study of response to subunit inactivated influenza vaccine. TCRdb ran MiXCR on the RT-PCR reads and lists one entry per CDR3 protein. The table includes approximately 500,000 distinct CDR3 sequences, 10% to 15% detected once. The sequencing used PBMCs from blood, collected 40 to 50 days after vaccination. The receptors originated from a middle-aged man who received an inactivated influenza vaccine.

The V call is TRBV29-1, the J call TRBJ2-1; D unclear. CDR3 length: 13 residues. Germline V gene lookup returns CDR1 SQVTM and CDR2 ANQGSEA. The germline V and J ends were trimmed by 3 bases and 4 bases, with 10 bases remaining between them. In DNA form, the CDR3 reads TGCAGCGTTGAGAGTAGTTTTTACAATGAGCAGTTCTTC. Translated: CSVESSFYNEQFF.

This clonotype occurred a few times. The chain joins TRBV5-1 to TRBJ2-1, with D hard to call. V gave up 0 bases and J gave up 3 bases, with 7 bases separating them. The germline CDR1 and CDR2 sequences are SGHRS and YFSETQ. The CDR3 sequence is 14 residues long. The DNA of the CDR3 is TGCGCCAGCAGCTTGGAGGGAATCTACAATGAGCAGTTCTTC. It specifies CASSLEGIYNEQFF.

Only a few counts were recorded for this clonotype. The CDR3 protein is CASRAPGTGKNEQFF. The CDR3 DNA reads TGTGCCAGCAGAGCCCCCGGGACAGGGAAGAATGAGCAGTTCTTC. The chain is built from TRBV6-1 and TRBJ2-1; 9 bases fit TRBD1. Unmatched junction bases numbered 10, after V lost 6 bases and J lost 7 bases. Germline loops: CDR1 MNHNS, CDR2 SASEGT. The CDR3 covers 15 residues.

The J gene is TRBJ2-7, the V gene TRBV27; 10 bases fit TRBD2. Unmatched junction bases numbered 4, after V lost 4 bases and J lost 4 bases. CDR1 and CDR2 (germline): MNHEY, SMNVEV (reference sequence). The CDR3 covers 14 residues. The CDR3 coding sequence is TGTGCCAGCAGTTGGGGGACTAGCGCTTACGAGCAGTACTTC. Translation: CASSWGTSAYEQYF.

The chain recombines TRBV28 with TRBJ2-1, with D maybe TRBD2 (5 bases). CDR1 and CDR2 from the germline V gene are MDHEN and SYDVKM. This CDR3 has 13 amino acids. Trimming cost V 6 bases and J 8 bases, with 14 bases left between them. The CDR3 DNA reads TGTGCCAGCAGCAAAGGTGGGCGGGATGAGCAGTTCTTC. This codes for CASSKGGRDEQFF.

This clonotype has only a few counts. The chain uses TRBV5-1 and TRBJ1-1; D possibly corresponds to TRBD1 (5 bases). Trimming pared 0 bases from V and 1 base from J, leaving 10 bases between. This CDR3 spans 15 amino acids. Germline V lookup: CDR1 SGHRS, CDR2 YFSETQ. CDR3 loop: CASSLALGENTEAFF. As DNA, the CDR3 is TGCGCCAGCAGCTTGGCCTTGGGGGAGAACACTGAAGCTTTCTTT. The full variable domain, with the rest looked up from reference TRBV5-1 and TRBJ1-1, is KAGVTQTPRYLIKTRGQQVTLSCSPISGHRSVSWYQQTPGQGLQFLFEYFSETQRNKGNFPGRFSGRQFSNSRSEMNVSTLELGDSALYLCASSLALGENTEAFFGQGTRLTVV.

The rearrangement links TRBV5-4 to TRBJ2-3; 10 bases line up with TRBD2. V lost 2 bases, J lost 6 bases, and 6 bases stayed unmatched. The CDR3 has 15 residues. Germline assignment: CDR1 SGHNT and CDR2 YYREEE (reference sequence). The CDR3 sequence is CASSFTSGVADTQYF. CDR3 nucleotides: TGTGCCAGCAGCTTTACTAGCGGGGTGGCGGATACGCAGTATTTT.

The chain combines TRBV28 with TRBJ1-5; D not certain. The CDR3 sequence is 15 residues long. Per germline, CDR1 MDHEN and CDR2 SYDVKM. V was cut by 7 bases and J by 0 bases, with 13 bases left in between. The CDR3 DNA is TGTGCCAGCACTATAGGGTTTTATAGCAATCAGCCCCAGCATTTT. Translating it yields CASTIGFYSNQPQHF.

The chain joins TRBV3-1 to TRBJ2-5, with TRBD1 identical over 8 bases. V was pared by 4 bases and J by 4 bases, with 11 bases of the junction left unmatched. The CDR3 consists of 16 residues. Germline V gives CDR1 LGHDT, CDR2 YNNKEL (reference sequence). Written as DNA, the CDR3 is TGTGCCAGCAGCCTCTGGACAGGGATTGAGGGAGAGACCCAGTACTTC. Its protein product is CASSLWTGIEGETQYF.

This clonotype was seen only a few times. This sequence joins TRBV5-8 and TRBJ2-2; a weak D match, TRBD2 (5 bases). V lost 0 bases and J lost 4, with 10 bases in between. The CDR3 loop spans 15 amino acids. CDR1 SGHTS and CDR2 YDEGEE come from the germline V gene. The CDR3 protein is CASSLGSGATGELFF. The CDR3 coding sequence is TGTGCCAGCAGCTTGGGGAGCGGAGCCACCGGGGAGCTGTTTTTT.

This chain uses TRBV29-1 with TRBJ2-3, with D perhaps TRBD2 (7 bases). This CDR3 has 14 amino acids. V was cut by 6 bases and J by 0 bases, with 13 bases left in between. Germline CDR1 reads SQVTM; CDR2 reads ANQGSEA. The CDR3 nucleotides are TGCAGCGTGGGGGCTAGCGGTAGCACAGATACGCAGTATTTT. Its translation is CSVGASGSTDTQYF.

This chain joins TRBV20-1 and TRBJ2-1; 9 bases map to TRBD2. With 3 bases clipped from V and 7 bases from J, the junction kept 13 bases outside the gene matches. The germline V gene has CDR1 DFQATT and CDR2 SNEGSKA (reference sequence). The CDR3 sequence is 16 residues long. The CDR3 reads CSARRVGLAGWNEQFF. The DNA of the CDR3 is TGCAGTGCTAGGAGGGTTGGGCTAGCGGGGTGGAATGAGCAGTTCTTC.

The chain combines TRBV9 with TRBJ2-3, with TRBD2 matching 10 bases. The CDR3 has 20 residues. V lost 6 bases and J lost 1; bases outside the gene matches: 20. The germline V gene encodes CDR1 SGDLS and CDR2 YYNGEE. The CDR3 DNA is TGTGCCAGCACCGAGGGGCCTAGCGGGAGTTTTAAGCGAGGCACAGATACGCAGTATTTT. Translating it yields CASTEGPSGSFKRGTDTQYF.

This clonotype was seen just once. CDR3 loop: CASSWANTGELFF. CDR3 in DNA: TGTGCCAGCAGTTGGGCGAACACCGGGGAGCTGTTTTTT. The chain carries TRBV27 and TRBJ2-2; no reliable D call. Per the germline V gene, CDR1 is MNHEY and CDR2 is SMNVEV (reference sequence). This CDR3 is built from 13 residues. V dropped 4 bases and J dropped 0 bases, with 3 bases sitting between them.

In this sample, this clonotype turned up a few times. The chain links TRBV20-1 to TRBJ2-5; 13 bases align to TRBD2. Germline V gene data show CDR1 as DFQATT and CDR2 as SNEGSKA (reference sequence). Unmatched junction bases numbered 9, after V lost 2 bases and J lost 6 bases. This CDR3 is 16 amino acids long. CDR3 region: CSARFPAGLAGKTQYF. As DNA, the CDR3 is TGCAGTGCTAGATTCCCGGCGGGACTAGCGGGAAAGACCCAGTACTTC.

This chain links TRBV7-2 with TRBJ2-5, with 8 bases lining up with TRBD2. This CDR3 has 12 amino acids. The trim removed 1 base at V and 11 bases at J, leaving 3 bases unmatched. Germline-derived CDR1 and CDR2 are SGHTA and FQGNSA. The CDR3 region is CASSLDAGGQYF. CDR3 bases: TGTGCCAGCAGCTTAGACGCGGGGGGACAGTACTTC.

Details on this clonotype: At one of its ends the junction is not consistent with the germline gene, which may arise from a read error. The chain recombines TRBV12-3 or TRBV12-4 with TRBJ2-7; TRBD2 is a possible D gene (7 bases). This CDR3 region has 12 residues. The CDR3 sequence: CASSLGRGPSLF. For the CDR3, the DNA is TGTGCCAGCAGTTTAGGGCGGGGGCCTTCACTGTTC.

The rearrangement links TRBV24-1 to TRBJ2-5; D is ambiguous. Germline V gene sequence: CDR1 KGHDR, CDR2 SFDVKD. V was cut by 2 bases and J by 4 bases, with 7 bases left in between. This CDR3 has 13 amino acids. CDR3 protein: CATSDSGRETQYF. The CDR3 DNA sequence: TGTGCCACCAGTGATTCCGGACGAGAGACCCAGTACTTC.

The rearrangement joins TRBV25-1 to TRBJ2-5, with 8 bases fitting TRBD2. Germline CDR1 is MGHDK and CDR2 is SYGVNS. This CDR3 has 16 residues. After removal of 6 bases from V and 5 bases from J, the junction contained 14 bases not matched to a gene. The CDR3 loop is CASSSPGGGALETQYF. As DNA, the CDR3 is TGTGCCAGCAGCTCTCCCGGGGGGGGGGCCTTGGAGACCCAGTACTTC.

This clonotype was seen a few times. This chain uses TRBV5-1 with TRBJ2-3; 8 nucleotides match TRBD2. Looked up from germline, CDR1 is SGHRS and CDR2 is YFSETQ. Losses at the gene ends were 4 bases for V and 6 bases for J; bases not matched to a gene: 10. This CDR3 region has 15 residues. The CDR3: CASSTEREFLDTQYF. CDR3 bases: TGCGCCAGCAGCACCGAGCGGGAGTTTTTGGATACGCAGTATTTT.

The table lists this clonotype with a few counts. The chain employs TRBV20-1 and TRBJ2-2; D may be TRBD1 (6 bases). CDR1 and CDR2 from the germline V gene are DFQATT and SNEGSKA (reference sequence). Trimming left V 2 bases short and J 0 bases short, with 10 bases between. CDR3 length: 15 amino acids. DNA for the CDR3: TGCAGTGCTAGAACCGGGACACCGAACACCGGGGAGCTGTTTTTT. This codes for CSARTGTPNTGELFF.

The chain combines TRBV2 with TRBJ1-6; D uncertain. V lost 5 bases and J 14 bases, leaving 28 bases between the germline ends. The CDR3 runs to 17 residues. Germline CDR1 SNHLY, CDR2 FYNNEI. The CDR3 sequence is CASSHELVGPLIQALHF. The CDR3 nucleotides are TGTGCCAGCAGTCATGAGTTGGTCGGACCATTAATTCAGGCCCTCCACTTT.

Only a few counts were recorded for this clonotype. The rearrangement uses TRBV12-3 or TRBV12-4 and TRBJ2-2; perhaps TRBD1 as D (6 bases). Trimming stripped 1 base from V and 7 bases from J, with 10 bases between. This CDR3 has 14 residues. The CDR3 is CASSLGQGNGELFF. CDR3 DNA: TGTGCCAGCAGTTTAGGGCAGGGGAACGGGGAGCTGTTTTTT.

The genes are TRBV10-3 and TRBJ1-4; 7 bases are a match to TRBD1. The CDR3 runs 14 residues. V was pared by 3 bases and J by 4 bases, with 2 bases of the junction left unmatched. The germline V gene has CDR1 ENHRY and CDR2 SYGVKD. The CDR3 sequence: CAISDTGVNEKLFF. Written as DNA, the CDR3 is TGTGCCATCAGTGACACAGGGGTTAATGAAAAACTGTTTTTT.

The rearrangement links TRBV20-1 to TRBJ2-5, with 8 bases lining up with TRBD2. Germline V lookup: CDR1 DFQATT, CDR2 SNEGSKA (reference sequence). Trimming removed 8 bases from V and 5 bases from J; junction bases left unmatched: 4. The CDR3 consists of 11 residues. CDR3 DNA sequence: TGCAGTCCCCGACTAGCGGAGACCCAGTACTTC. This translates into CSPRLAETQYF.